A selection of T cell receptor beta chains follows, all from one sample in a study of PD-1 blockade in classical Hodgkin lymphoma. The protocol was immunoSEQ multiplex PCR, while the TCRdb copy is restricted to in-frame clones and leaves out a portion. This table has roughly 25,000 clones, about four fifths appearing once. This material consisted of peripheral blood mononuclear cells (PBMCs), taken before the second cycle of nivolumab. Receptor source: a human donor with classical Hodgkin lymphoma. Both conserved end residues are part of each CDR3. A D gene is named only where the DNA matches it firmly. Size is stated for part of the rows, as once, few or many counts, or as a class when the clone is expanded.

- | once | TRBJ2-1 | TRBV15 | TGTGCCACCAGCAGAGATGCAGGGGGGGCAGGTGAGCAGTTCTTC | CATSRDAGGAGEQFF
- | - | TRBJ2-1 | TRBV4-3 | TGCGCCAGCAGCCAAGGGGCGGGAAGCTCCTACAATGAGCAGTTCTTC | CASSQGAGSSYNEQFF
TRBD1 | - | TRBJ1-6 | TRBV28 | TGTGCCAGCAAGACAGGGCCTATTGGATCACCCCTCCACTTT | CASKTGPIGSPLHF
- | - | TRBJ1-2 | TRBV2 | TGTGCCAGCGTTCAACGGTTCAGGGAGAATGGCTACACCTTC | CASVQRFRENGYTF
- | - | TRBJ1-2 | TRBV5-4 | TGTGCCAGCAGCCCGGACCCGGGGCTGGGATATGGCTACACCTTC | CASSPDPGLGYGYTF
- | - | TRBJ1-6 | TRBV19 | TGTGCCAGTCGAACTCCGGGGAGGTCACCCCTCCACTTT | CASRTPGRSPLHF
TRBD1 | few | TRBJ1-2 | TRBV7-2 | TGTGCCAGCAGCTCCTGGGGGACAGGGACCTATGGCTACACCTTC | CASSSWGTGTYGYTF
- | - | TRBJ1-5 | TRBV4-1 | TGCGCCAGCAGCCGGATACGAGGGTTGGATCAGCCCCAGCATTTT | CASSRIRGLDQPQHF
- | - | TRBJ1-2 | TRBV28 | TGTGCCAGCAGTTTAAATTGGGAAGACGGAGCTAACTATGGCTACACCTTC | CASSLNWEDGANYGYTF
TRBD2 | - | TRBJ2-3 | TRBV5-4 | TGTGCCAGCAGCCCGGGACTAGCGGACACAGATACGCAGTATTTT | CASSPGLADTDTQYF
- | - | TRBJ2-3 | TRBV7-2 | TGTGCCAGCAGCGAACTCGAGCTAGCCGAAATTACAGATACGCAGTATTTT | CASSELELAEITDTQYF
TRBD1 | - | TRBJ1-6 | TRBV4-3 | TGCGCCAGCAGCCAAGACGGGACAGGGAGCTCCTATAATTCACCCCTCCACTTT | CASSQDGTGSSYNSPLHF
- | once | TRBJ1-6 | TRBV7-2 | TGTGCCAGCAGCGCATGGCATAATTCACCCCTCCACTTT | CASSAWHNSPLHF
- | - | TRBJ2-7 | TRBV2 | TGTGCCAGCAGGGAGGATTTCTACGAGCAGTACTTC | CASREDFYEQYF
- | - | TRBJ2-5 | TRBV7-2 | TGTGCCAGCAGCCGGCAGGCCCTTGGAGAGACCCAGTACTTC | CASSRQALGETQYF
- | - | TRBJ1-2 | TRBV29-1 | TGCAGCGTTTCCGGGGCCCACTATGGCTACACCTTC | CSVSGAHYGYTF
- | - | TRBJ2-7 | TRBV7-2 | TGTGCCAGCGGGGGGGCAAGGGTATGGAACGAGCAGTACTTC | CASGGARVWNEQYF
- | - | TRBJ2-3 | TRBV19 | TGTGCCAGTAGTGGTAAAGGTCAGGGCACAGATACGCAGTATTTT | CASSGKGQGTDTQYF
TRBD1 | - | TRBJ1-5 | TRBV6-5 | TGTGCCAGCAGTTTGGGACAGGATGGACAGCCCCAGCATTTT | CASSLGQDGQPQHF
TRBD2 | - | TRBJ2-7 | TRBV6-1 | TGTGCCAGCAGGACCGGGACTAGCGCCTCCTACGAGCAGTACTTC | CASRTGTSASYEQYF
- | - | TRBJ1-3 | TRBV7-2 | TGTGCCAGCAGCTTACCGACGTCCTCCTCTGGAAACACCATATATTTT | CASSLPTSSSGNTIYF
TRBD1 | once | TRBJ2-5 | TRBV19 | TGTGCCAGTAGCGACAGGGGAGAGACCCAGTACTTC | CASSDRGETQYF